What follows are 21 T cell receptor beta chains derived from one specimen sequenced in a study of cytomegalovirus exposure and HLA in healthy donors. A multiplex PCR was run with 60 Vbeta primers and 13 Jbeta primers. Libraries were prepared by immunoSEQ multiplex PCR; TCRdb keeps only in-frame clonotypes and omits some of them. The sample holds about 180,000 clones, 70% to 85% seen once. The sample was PBMCs. These receptors came from a human donor in good health.

The chain joins TRBV7-2 to TRBJ2-7; D remains ambiguous. The germline V and J ends were trimmed by 1 base and 0 bases, with 10 bases remaining between them. The CDR3 runs to 15 residues. From germline, CDR1 is SGHTA and CDR2 FQGNSA. As DNA, the CDR3 is TGTGCCAGCAGCTTAGATCCCACCAGCTCCTACGAGCAGTACTTC. Protein sequence: CASSLDPTSSYEQYF.

V is TRBV7-2 and J is TRBJ2-1; D may be TRBD1 (5 bases). The V gene lost 1 base and the J gene lost 1 base, with 5 bases spanning the gap. The CDR3 is 14 amino acids. Germline V lookup: CDR1 SGHTA, CDR2 FQGNSA. CDR3 DNA: TGTGCCAGCAGCTTAGAGGGGTCCTACAATGAGCAGTTCTTC. Its protein product is CASSLEGSYNEQFF.

The rearrangement joins TRBV7-2 to TRBJ1-1, with 7 bases identical to TRBD1. Germline CDR1 SGHTA, CDR2 FQGNSA. CDR3 length equals 13 residues. J gave up 3 bases and V 2 bases, and 0 bases lay outside the gene matches. The CDR3 nucleotides are TGTGCCAGCAGCTTACAGGGGGACACTGAAGCTTTCTTT. Translation gives CASSLQGDTEAFF.

The chain recombines TRBV25-1 with TRBJ1-4; 8 bases agree with TRBD1. V was pared by 1 base and J by 3 bases, with 1 base of the junction left unmatched. Germline V lookup: CDR1 MGHDK, CDR2 SYGVNS. The CDR3 extends over 15 amino acids. The CDR3 bases are TGTGCCAGCAGTGAATGGGGACAGGCTAATGAAAAACTGTTTTTT. Its protein is CASSEWGQANEKLFF. The whole variable domain, filled in from reference TRBV25-1 and TRBJ1-4, reads EADIYQTPRYLVIGTGKKITLECSQTMGHDKMYWYQQDPGMELHLIHYSYGVNSTEKGDLSSESTVSRIRTEHFPLTLESARPSHTSQYLCASSEWGQANEKLFFGSGTQLSVL.

This chain uses TRBV29-1 with TRBJ2-2; D not resolved. The V gene's germline CDR1 is SQVTM and CDR2 ANQGSEA. CDR3 size: 13 residues. With 3 bases removed from V and 1 base from J, the gap between germline ends came to 6 bases. The CDR3: CSVDRQNTGELFF. The CDR3 DNA reads as TGCAGCGTTGATAGACAGAACACCGGGGAGCTGTTTTTT.

The V call is TRBV5-5, the J call TRBJ1-2; D may be TRBD1 (6 bases). The germline V gene encodes CDR1 SGHKS and CDR2 YYEKEE (reference sequence). V was trimmed by 4 bases and J by 6 bases, leaving 22 bases between them. This CDR3 has 16 amino acids. Here the CDR3 reads CASSPDPGAARDGYTF. DNA for the CDR3: TGTGCCAGCAGCCCAGATCCAGGGGCGGCGCGGGATGGCTACACCTTC.

J is TRBJ2-3 and V is TRBV5-8, with a possible D match to TRBD1 (6 bases). Trimming shortened V by 3 bases and J by 2 bases, and 13 bases separated the two germline ends. Germline lookup yields CDR1 SGHTS and CDR2 YDEGEE. The CDR3 runs 15 residues. DNA of the CDR3: TGTGCCAGCAGCTATGAACAGGGACCCACAGATACGCAGTATTTT. Residues: CASSYEQGPTDTQYF.

The V call is TRBV5-1, the J call TRBJ1-1; D is undetermined. The germline gives CDR1 SGHRS, CDR2 YFSETQ. This CDR3 region has 13 residues. V lost 5 bases and J 1 base, leaving 9 bases between the germline ends. DNA of the CDR3: TGCGCCAGCAGTTCCGACACGAACACTGAAGCTTTCTTT. Translation: CASSSDTNTEAFF.

This chain joins TRBV29-1 and TRBJ2-7; 8 bases fit TRBD1. CDR3 size: 13 residues. V was clipped by 3 bases and J by 6 bases; unmatched bases: 7. In germline, CDR1 is SQVTM, CDR2 ANQGSEA. The CDR3 nucleotides are TGCAGCGTTGAGGTCCAGGGGGCGACCGAGCAGTACTTC. Protein product: CSVEVQGATEQYF.

This rearrangement joins TRBV7-3 to TRBJ2-3; no clear D. V was shortened by 5 bases and J by 5 bases, with 11 bases between the two germline ends. The CDR3 has 13 residues. The V gene's germline CDR1 is SGHTA and CDR2 FQGTGA. The CDR3 DNA reads as TGTGCCAGCAGCGCCGCTGCCGGAGATACGCAGTATTTT. As protein: CASSAAAGDTQYF.

This chain connects TRBV7-7 to TRBJ2-3; 9 nucleotides align to TRBD1. Germline-derived CDR1 and CDR2 are SSHAT and FNYEAQ (reference sequence). There are 14 residues in the CDR3. The CDR3 sequence: CASSGTGSTDTQYF. For the CDR3, the DNA is TGTGCTAGCTCCGGGACAGGGAGCACAGATACGCAGTATTTT.

V and J are TRBV27 and TRBJ1-1; D is perhaps TRBD1 (5 bases). CDR1 and CDR2 from the germline V gene are MNHEY and SMNVEV (reference sequence). This CDR3 comprises 15 residues. The ends were cut back, 2 bases at V and 8 bases at J, with 18 bases in the middle. CDR3 sequence: CASSLGVGPGNEAFF. CDR3 nucleotides: TGTGCCAGCAGTTTAGGGGTGGGGCCTGGAAACGAAGCTTTCTTT.

V usage is TRBV7-8 and J usage is TRBJ1-1; maybe TRBD1 (6 bases). The V gene lost 1 base and the J gene lost 11 bases, with 20 bases spanning the gap. CDR3 length: 15 amino acids. Germline V gene sequence: CDR1 SGHVS, CDR2 FQNEAQ. This CDR3 is CASSLGSRGTEYAFF. The CDR3 DNA sequence: TGTGCCAGCAGCTTAGGGTCCAGGGGTACTGAATATGCTTTCTTT.

This clone occurred many times. V usage is TRBV7-6 and J usage is TRBJ2-1, with a possible D match to TRBD1 (6 bases). The CDR3 runs 16 residues. Germline CDR1 and CDR2: SGHVS and FNYEAQ. With 5 bases removed from V and 0 bases from J, the gap between germline ends came to 14 bases. CDR3 nucleotide sequence: TGTGCCAGCAGCGATAGACCAGGGGTCTCCTACAATGAGCAGTTCTTC. It is translated as CASSDRPGVSYNEQFF.

This chain links TRBV27 with TRBJ2-7, with TRBD1 identical over 10 bases. Germline V gene sequence: CDR1 MNHEY, CDR2 SMNVEV (reference sequence). V lost 5 bases and J lost 4; bases outside the gene matches: 5. The CDR3 extends over 14 amino acids. CDR3 residues: CASSRTGGGYEQYF. DNA for the CDR3: TGTGCCAGCAGTCGGACAGGGGGTGGGTACGAGCAGTACTTC.

The chain combines TRBV19 with TRBJ2-3, with D possibly being TRBD1 (6 bases). V gave up 6 bases and J gave up 8 bases, with 18 bases separating them. Germline V CDR1 and CDR2: LNHDA, SQIVND (reference sequence). The CDR3 length is 14 residues. As DNA, the CDR3 is TGTGCCAGTAGGGGGGCAGGGACCTTAGGTACGCAGTATTTT. Translated, it gives CASRGAGTLGTQYF.

The chain carries TRBV9 and TRBJ1-2, with 8 bases identical to TRBD1. In germline, CDR1 is SGDLS, CDR2 YYNGEE. The CDR3 runs 14 residues. V gave up 3 bases and J gave up 8 bases; unmatched junction bases: 9. The CDR3 DNA sequence: TGTGCCAGCAGCGCCGGACAGGGACAAGGCGGCTACACCTTC. Residues: CASSAGQGQGGYTF. Using reference TRBV9 and TRBJ1-2 for the parts outside the CDR3, the full variable domain is DSGVTQTPKHLITATGQRVTLRCSPRSGDLSVYWYQQSLDQGLQFLIQYYNGEERAKGNILERFSAQQFPDLHSELNLSSLELGDSALYFCASSAGQGQGGYTFGSGTRLTVV.

The V call is TRBV7-2, the J call TRBJ2-3, with 7 nucleotides matching TRBD2. V lost 2 bases and J lost 0; bases outside the gene matches: 5. The germline V gene has CDR1 SGHTA and CDR2 FQGNSA. The CDR3 is 16 amino acids. The CDR3 coding sequence is TGTGCCAGCAGCTTAACTAGCGACTCTAGCACAGATACGCAGTATTTT. Translation: CASSLTSDSSTDTQYF. The variable domain in full, completed from reference TRBV7-2 and TRBJ2-3, reads GAGVSQSPSNKVTEKGKDVELRCDPISGHTALYWYRQSLGQGLEFLIYFQGNSAPDKSGLPSDRFSAERTGGSVSTLTIQRTQQEDSAVYLCASSLTSDSSTDTQYFGPGTRLTVL.

The rearrangement joins TRBV18 to TRBJ1-1; a weak D match, TRBD1 (5 bases). Germline V gene sequence: CDR1 KGHSH, CDR2 LQKENI. V was clipped by 2 bases and J by 3 bases, with 13 bases between them. This CDR3 has 15 residues. The CDR3 spells CASSPVTRVDTEAFF. The DNA for the CDR3 is TGTGCCAGCTCACCAGTCACCAGGGTGGACACTGAAGCTTTCTTT.

The J gene is TRBJ1-2, the V gene TRBV6-5; D unclear. V was cut by 2 bases and J by 7 bases, with 11 bases left in between. CDR1 is MNHEY and CDR2 is SVGAGI in the germline V gene. CDR3 length: 13 residues. The CDR3 here is CASSYERFGGYTF. Written as DNA, the CDR3 is TGTGCCAGCAGTTACGAGAGGTTCGGTGGCTACACCTTC.

The V call is TRBV10-1, the J call TRBJ1-1; the match to TRBD1 covers 9 bases. The CDR3 runs to 16 residues. The junction had 3 bases not matched to a gene; V was cut back by 0 bases and J by 1 base. Germline CDR1 and CDR2: WNHNN and SYGVQD (reference sequence). The CDR3 DNA is TGCGCCAGCAGTGAGTCCAGGACAGGGGAGAACACTGAAGCTTTCTTT. Residues: CASSESRTGENTEAFF.